The 20 T cell receptor beta chains below come from one sample, sequenced in a study of early T cells in non-severe SARS-CoV-2 infection (dated by TCRdb to the early 2020s). Preparation of the library involved 5' RACE. Data came from a NextSeq 500. Clones were called with MiXCR by TCRdb after fastp trimmed the public reads at Q25, and only in-frame beta chains were retained. Every distinct CDR3 protein forms one entry, paired with its most common genes and DNA. Within this sample are 100,000 to 150,000 distinct CDR3 sequences, with just under 15% of them counted one time only. About a fifth of the sample lies in the top ten. Sequenced input: whole blood. The source of these receptors is an adult who was a healthcare worker with PCR-confirmed SARS-CoV-2 infection or an uninfected control (not recorded which).

In its sample, this clonotype was seen a few times. The genes are TRBV6-2 or TRBV6-3 and TRBJ2-6; D unresolved. Trimming removed 2 bases at V and 1 base at J, with 9 bases between. The CDR3 is 16 residues long. CDR1 MNHEY and CDR2 SVGEGT come from the germline V gene. The CDR3 DNA reads TGTGCCAGCAGTTACGAGGTTACTTCTGGGGCCAACGTCCTGACTTTC. This gives the protein CASSYEVTSGANVLTF.

The table lists this clonotype with a few counts. One junction end does not reproduce the germline sequence, and a read error may be involved. The chain combines TRBV3-1 with TRBJ1-1; 7 bases fit TRBD1. The CDR3 has 15 residues. Germline assignment: CDR1 LGHDT and CDR2 YNNKEL (reference sequence). The CDR3, as DNA: TGTGTCAGCAGCCGAGGACAGGTGATGAACACTGAAGCTTTCTTT. It is translated as CVSSRGQVMNTEAFF. Full variable domain (rest looked up from reference TRBV3-1 and TRBJ1-1): DTAVSQTPKYLVTQMGNDKSIKCEQNLGHDTMYWYKQDSKKFLKIMFSYNNKELIINETVPNRFSPKSPDKAHLNLHINSLELGDSAVYFCVSSRGQVMNTEAFFGQGTRLTVV.

This clonotype came up a few times. The genes are TRBV4-1 and TRBJ2-3, with 8 bases matching TRBD2. The length of the CDR3 is 20 residues. After removal of 0 bases from V and 1 base from J, the junction contained 15 bases not matched to a gene. CDR1 is MGHRA, CDR2 YSYEKL, per germline. Written as DNA, the CDR3 is TGCGCCAGCAGCCAAGAGTCGGGGGCGGGGGGCCCACCTCGCACAGATACGCAGTATTTT. Translated: CASSQESGAGGPPRTDTQYF.

V and J are TRBV20-1 and TRBJ1-2; unclear D gene. Germline CDR1 DFQATT, CDR2 SNEGSKA (reference sequence). V lost 3 bases and J 1 base, leaving 9 bases between the germline ends. The CDR3 is 13 residues long. CDR3 residues: CSARDGYNYGYTF. CDR3 bases: TGCAGTGCTAGGGACGGCTATAACTATGGCTACACCTTC.

By sample share, this clonotype is medium-sized. The V gene is TRBV18, the J gene TRBJ2-7; D is ambiguous. CDR1 and CDR2 (germline): KGHSH, LQKENI. The length of the CDR3 is 13 residues. V was shortened by 3 bases and J by 6 bases, with 12 bases between the two germline ends. In nucleotides, the CDR3 is TGTGCCAGCTCACCCAAGATAGGCGGCGAGCAGTACTTC. Protein sequence: CASSPKIGGEQYF.

The chain uses TRBV11-2 and TRBJ2-7; maybe TRBD1 (6 bases). There are 15 residues in the CDR3. Germline V gene lookup returns CDR1 SGHAT and CDR2 FQNNGV. The V and J ends lost 3 bases and 0 bases respectively, with 12 bases between them. This chain's CDR3 is CASSLGTGPSYEQYF. In DNA, the CDR3 is TGTGCCAGCAGCTTGGGAACAGGGCCCTCCTACGAGCAGTACTTC.

J is TRBJ2-3 and V is TRBV20-1, with D unresolved. Germline CDR1 is DFQATT and CDR2 is SNEGSKA (reference sequence). V lost 5 bases to trimming and J lost 11 bases, with 14 bases between them. The CDR3 runs 11 residues. The CDR3 DNA is TGCAGTGCTGGCGCTGACCGTCAGCAGTATTTT. It is translated as CSAGADRQQYF.

V and J are TRBV4-1 and TRBJ2-7; 8 positions match TRBD1. V shed 2 bases, J shed 7 bases, and the junction held 4 bases outside the gene matches. From germline, CDR1 is MGHRA and CDR2 YSYEKL. CDR3 length: 13 residues. The CDR3 loop reads CASSQTTGEEQYF. DNA of the CDR3: TGCGCCAGCAGCCAAACGACAGGGGAAGAGCAGTACTTC.

This rearrangement joins TRBV9 to TRBJ2-1; D is possibly TRBD2 (5 bases). From germline, CDR1 is SGDLS and CDR2 YYNGEE. The CDR3 runs 16 residues. V was pared by 1 base and J by 3 bases, with 14 bases between. This CDR3 reads CASSVLRTAGYNEQFF. The CDR3 DNA reads TGTGCCAGCAGCGTACTCAGGACGGCGGGCTACAATGAGCAGTTCTTC.

The chain employs TRBV7-9 and TRBJ1-1; no clear D. There are 12 residues in the CDR3. The germline V gene has CDR1 SEHNR and CDR2 FQNEAQ (reference sequence). V dropped 1 base and J dropped 7 bases, with 7 bases sitting between them. The CDR3 nucleotides are TGTGCCAGCAGCTTAGAATGGGGTGAAGCTTTCTTT. Its protein is CASSLEWGEAFF.

This clonotype has just a few counts. The rearrangement uses TRBV4-2 and TRBJ1-4; 7 nucleotides agree with TRBD1. The CDR3 is made up of 13 amino acids. Trimming took 6 bases from V and 7 from J; bases not matched to a gene: 5. Germline lookup yields CDR1 LGHNA and CDR2 YNFKEQ. CDR3 sequence: CASSRTGAEKLFF. DNA for the CDR3: TGTGCCAGCAGTCGGACAGGAGCTGAAAAACTGTTTTTT.

This clonotype was seen repeatedly, ten times or more. This chain joins TRBV6-1 and TRBJ2-7; tentative D call: TRBD2 (5 bases). The CDR3 loop spans 15 amino acids. V lost 2 bases, J lost 6 bases, and 17 bases lay in between. The germline V gene encodes CDR1 MNHNS and CDR2 SASEGT. The CDR3 reads CASSERLRLRGEQYF. In DNA, the CDR3 is TGTGCCAGCAGTGAAAGACTCCGGCTCCGGGGCGAGCAGTACTTC.

This clonotype occurred a few times. V and J are TRBV29-1 and TRBJ2-7; either TRBD1 or TRBD2 may supply D (6 bases each). There are 13 residues in the CDR3. Trimming cost V 1 base and J 7 bases, with 14 bases left between them. Germline V gene data show CDR1 as SQVTM and CDR2 as ANQGSEA. CDR3 in amino acids: CSVEGARGGEQYF. DNA of the CDR3: TGCAGCGTTGAAGGGGCCAGGGGAGGAGAGCAGTACTTC.

This clonotype was counted ten times or more. The rearrangement links TRBV2 to TRBJ2-7, with 7 bases lining up with TRBD1. CDR1 and CDR2 (germline): SNHLY, FYNNEI. This CDR3 comprises 12 residues. V dropped 8 bases and J dropped 1; count of bases not matched to a gene: 2. The CDR3 sequence: CASRDSSYEQYF. CDR3 DNA sequence: TGTGCCAGCCGGGACAGTTCCTACGAGCAGTACTTC.

V and J are TRBV18 and TRBJ2-5; D is possibly TRBD1 or TRBD2 (5 bases each). Germline V gives CDR1 KGHSH, CDR2 LQKENI. Trimming took off 6 bases at V and 9 bases at J, with 17 bases between the two ends. The CDR3 is made up of 13 amino acids. The CDR3 nucleotides read TGTGCCAGCTCCGGGACCACCGAGGGGCCCCAGTACTTC. Translation: CASSGTTEGPQYF. Complete variable domain (other parts from reference TRBV18 and TRBJ2-5): NAGVMQNPRHLVRRRGQEARLRCSPMKGHSHVYWYRQLPEEGLKFMVYLQKENIIDESGMPKERFSAEFPKEGPSILRIQQVVRGDSAAYFCASSGTTEGPQYFGPGTRLLVL.

The V and J genes are TRBV20-1 and TRBJ1-4, with a possible D match to TRBD1 (5 bases). V lost 4 bases and J 8 bases, leaving 23 bases between the germline ends. Per the germline V gene, CDR1 is DFQATT and CDR2 is SNEGSKA (reference sequence). The CDR3 length is 16 residues. The CDR3 reads CSAMGRAGTIGEKLFF. CDR3 DNA: TGCAGTGCTATGGGCAGGGCCGGAACGATTGGGGAAAAACTGTTTTTT.

The chain joins TRBV5-1 to TRBJ1-1, with 7 bases aligning to TRBD1. The CDR3 covers 14 residues. The J segment lost 4 bases and the V segment lost 0 bases, leaving 3 bases of the junction unmatched. Germline V lookup: CDR1 SGHRS, CDR2 YFSETQ. This CDR3 reads CASSLGTGVTEAFF. As DNA, the CDR3 is TGCGCCAGCAGCTTGGGAACAGGGGTCACTGAAGCTTTCTTT.

The sample holds a few counts of this clonotype. The chain recombines TRBV7-9 with TRBJ2-7; TRBD2 matches at 9 bases. The V gene end was trimmed by 5 bases and the J gene end by 0 bases; junction bases not matched to a gene: 11. CDR3 size: 17 residues. CDR1 and CDR2 from the germline V gene are SEHNR and FQNEAQ (reference sequence). The CDR3 spells CASSPGVAGVLSYEQYF. The CDR3 nucleotides are TGTGCCAGCAGCCCCGGGGTAGCGGGGGTCCTCTCCTACGAGCAGTACTTC.

The V and J genes are TRBV5-1 and TRBJ2-2; D possibly corresponds to TRBD2 (5 bases). Germline V lookup: CDR1 SGHRS, CDR2 YFSETQ. This CDR3 is 14 amino acids long. The V gene lost 4 bases and the J gene lost 1 base, with 8 bases spanning the gap. The CDR3: CASSDGLNTGELFF. The CDR3 DNA reads as TGCGCCAGCAGCGACGGACTGAACACCGGGGAGCTGTTTTTT.

This rearrangement joins TRBV19 to TRBJ1-5; D gene ambiguous. Trimming left V 5 bases short and J 4 bases short, with 6 bases between. This CDR3 has 12 residues. Germline lookup yields CDR1 LNHDA and CDR2 SQIVND (reference sequence). DNA of the CDR3: TGTGCCAGTAGTTTTTGGAATCAGCCCCAGCATTTT. It encodes CASSFWNQPQHF.